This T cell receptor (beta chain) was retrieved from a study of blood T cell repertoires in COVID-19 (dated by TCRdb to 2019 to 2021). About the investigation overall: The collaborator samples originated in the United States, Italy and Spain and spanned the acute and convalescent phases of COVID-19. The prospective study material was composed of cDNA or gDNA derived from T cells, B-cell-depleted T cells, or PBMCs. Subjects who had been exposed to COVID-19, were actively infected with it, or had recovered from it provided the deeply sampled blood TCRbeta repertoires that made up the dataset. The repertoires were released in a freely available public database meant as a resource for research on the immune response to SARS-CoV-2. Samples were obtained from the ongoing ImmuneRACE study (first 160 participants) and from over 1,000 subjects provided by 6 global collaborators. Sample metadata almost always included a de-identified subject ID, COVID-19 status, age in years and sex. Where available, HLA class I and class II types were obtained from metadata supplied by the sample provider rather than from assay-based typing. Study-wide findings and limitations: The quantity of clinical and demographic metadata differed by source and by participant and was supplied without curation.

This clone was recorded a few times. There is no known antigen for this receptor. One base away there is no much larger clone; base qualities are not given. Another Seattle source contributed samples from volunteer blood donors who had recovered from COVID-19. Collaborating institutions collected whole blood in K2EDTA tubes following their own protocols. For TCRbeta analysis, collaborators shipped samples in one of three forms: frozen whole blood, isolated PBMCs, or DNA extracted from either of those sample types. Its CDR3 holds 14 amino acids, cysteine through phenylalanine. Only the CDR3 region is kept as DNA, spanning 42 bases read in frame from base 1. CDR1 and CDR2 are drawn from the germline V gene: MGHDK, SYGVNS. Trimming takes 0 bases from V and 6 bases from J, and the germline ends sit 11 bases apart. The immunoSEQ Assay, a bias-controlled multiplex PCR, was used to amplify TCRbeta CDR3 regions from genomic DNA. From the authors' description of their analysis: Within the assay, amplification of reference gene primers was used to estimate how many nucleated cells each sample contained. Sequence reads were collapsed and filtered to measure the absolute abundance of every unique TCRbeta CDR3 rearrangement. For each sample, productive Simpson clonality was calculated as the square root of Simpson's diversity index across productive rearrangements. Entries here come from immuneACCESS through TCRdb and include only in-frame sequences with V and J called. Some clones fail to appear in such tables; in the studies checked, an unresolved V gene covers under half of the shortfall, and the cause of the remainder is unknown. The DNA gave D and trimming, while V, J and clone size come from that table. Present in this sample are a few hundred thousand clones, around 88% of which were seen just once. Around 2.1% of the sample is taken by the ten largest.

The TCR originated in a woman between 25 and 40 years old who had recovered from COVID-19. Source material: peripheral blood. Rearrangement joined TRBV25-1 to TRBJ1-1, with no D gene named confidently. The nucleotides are TGTGCCAGCAGTGAATATAGAGGGATCGCTGAAGCTTTCTTT. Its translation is CASSEYRGIAEAFF.